Below, 9 T cell receptor beta chains from the same sample are listed, as sequenced in a study of identical twins. Via MiXCR, TCRdb re-called the 5' RACE reads, giving one row per CDR3 protein. The profile shows some 500,000 distinct CDR3 sequences, about 14% of them singletons. This same sample was also taken into another study, of yellow fever vaccine responses in identical twins.

The sample was CD4+ T cells sorted from blood. Receptor source: a woman under 30 in good health.

This clonotype turned up a few times. V gene TRBV19 combines with J gene TRBJ2-1; tentatively, D is TRBD1 or TRBD2 (6 bases each). Between the trimmed V and J ends, which lost 0 bases and 8 bases, there was a span of 17 bases. The CDR3 has 16 residues. Germline values: CDR1 LNHDA, CDR2 SQIVND (reference sequence). The CDR3 coding sequence is TGTGCCAGTAGTATAGAGGTTTGGAGGGGGATGGATGAGCAGTTCTTC. Translating gives CASSIEVWRGMDEQFF.

V is TRBV5-1 and J is TRBJ2-7; D remains unclear. The germline gives CDR1 SGHRS, CDR2 YFSETQ. Trimming left V 0 bases short and J 3 bases short, with 13 bases between. The CDR3 length is 15 residues. For the CDR3, the DNA is TGCGCCAGCAGCTTGGAACCCGGTTCCTTCTACGAGCAGTACTTC. It specifies CASSLEPGSFYEQYF.

The V call is TRBV3-1, the J call TRBJ2-5; possible D gene TRBD1, 5 bases. V gave up 1 base and J gave up 5 bases, with 8 bases separating them. Germline V gene lookup returns CDR1 LGHDT and CDR2 YNNKEL (reference sequence). The CDR3 is 13 amino acids. The CDR3 loop reads CASSQVAGETQYF. The CDR3 nucleotides read TGTGCCAGCAGCCAAGTAGCAGGGGAGACCCAGTACTTC.

The chain recombines TRBV20-1 with TRBJ2-5; 7 nucleotides line up with TRBD1. Germline CDR1 and CDR2: DFQATT and SNEGSKA (reference sequence). CDR3 length equals 15 residues. Trimming at V came to 1 base and at J to 7 bases, leaving 12 bases not matched to a gene. CDR3 nucleotides: TGCAGTGCTAGAGTTGGTGGTCAGGGGGAAGGGACCCAGTACTTC. Translation gives CSARVGGQGEGTQYF.

This clonotype was detected only a few times. The chain is built from TRBV12-3 or TRBV12-4 and TRBJ2-7; D perhaps matches TRBD1 (7 bases). The V and J ends lost 5 bases and 3 bases respectively, with 20 bases between them. The CDR3 totals 16 residues. CDR3 nucleotide sequence: TGTGCCAGCAGTCCCCGGGGGACAGCATTCCGCTACGAGCAGTACTTC. This translates into CASSPRGTAFRYEQYF.

This clonotype was seen at least ten times. The chain uses TRBV15 and TRBJ2-3; 9 positions agree with TRBD1. Germline loops: CDR1 LNHNV, CDR2 YYDKDF (reference sequence). The CDR3 is 14 residues long. The V segment lost 8 bases and the J segment 4 bases; nucleotides outside the gene matches: 7. CDR3: CATGRDRAADTQYF. DNA of the CDR3: TGTGCCACCGGGCGGGACAGGGCTGCAGATACGCAGTATTTT. Full variable domain (remainder filled in from reference TRBV15 and TRBJ2-3): DAMVIQNPRYQVTQFGKPVTLSCSQTLNHNVMYWYQQKSSQAPKLLFHYYDKDFNNEADTPDNFQSRRPNTSFCFLDIRSPGLGDTAMYLCATGRDRAADTQYFGPGTRLTVL.

This clonotype was counted a few times. The chain employs TRBV6-1 and TRBJ2-3, with 8 positions matching TRBD1. CDR1 MNHNS and CDR2 SASEGT come from the germline V gene. The J segment lost 8 bases and the V segment lost 5 bases, leaving 15 bases of the junction unmatched. This CDR3 has 16 residues. CDR3 residues: CASSPDRGVFRGTQYF. CDR3 sequence (DNA): TGTGCCAGCAGTCCTGACAGGGGTGTTTTTAGGGGTACGCAGTATTTT.

The sample holds a few counts of this clonotype. The chain couples TRBV12-5 to TRBJ2-2; D may be TRBD1 (5 bases). The V end was cut by 2 bases, the J end by 2 bases, with 24 bases between. Germline V gene lookup returns CDR1 LGHNT and CDR2 FRNRAP. The CDR3 contains 20 residues. CDR3 DNA: TGTGCTAGTGGTTTGAAGAGCGAGACAGACAAAGATAAAAACACCGGGGAGCTGTTTTTT. Translation gives CASGLKSETDKDKNTGELFF. Complete variable domain (other parts from reference TRBV12-5 and TRBJ2-2): DARVTQTPRHKVTEMGQEVTMRCQPILGHNTVFWYRQTMMQGLELLAYFRNRAPLDDSGMPKDRFSAEMPDATLATLKIQPSEPRDSAVYFCASGLKSETDKDKNTGELFFGEGSRLTVL.

This chain joins TRBV18 and TRBJ2-5; TRBD1 might be the D (5 bases). The CDR3 runs to 15 residues. From germline, CDR1 is KGHSH and CDR2 LQKENI. V shed 6 bases and J shed 0 bases, with 14 bases lying between them. CDR3 sequence reads: CASSNNQGYQETQYF. Written as DNA, the CDR3 is TGTGCCAGCTCTAATAATCAGGGATACCAAGAGACCCAGTACTTC.